The 16 T cell receptor beta chains presented below share a single source sample, sequenced in a study of blood T cell repertoires in COVID-19 (dated by TCRdb to the early 2020s). The method behind the library was the immunoSEQ multiplex PCR assay. TCRdb provides this immuneACCESS table in a form limited to in-frame rearrangements. Some clones are lacking; in checked studies, under half of them reflect an unresolved V gene, and why the rest are absent is not known. The sample contains roughly 110,000 clones, approximately 89% of them found a single time. Under 7% of the sample is taken by the ten largest. Sequencing was done on a sample of peripheral blood. The receptors originated from a man aged 45-60 years with active or convalescent COVID-19.

The chain uses TRBV7-2 and TRBJ2-5, with 13 bases matching TRBD2. CDR3 size: 18 residues. V trimming: 3 bases; J trimming: 4 bases; junction bases outside the gene matches: 11. The germline V gene has CDR1 SGHTA and CDR2 FQGNSA. The CDR3 nucleotides read TGTGCCAGCAGCTTGCGACCAGGACTAGCGGGAGAGGGAGAGACCCAGTACTTC. Its protein product is CASSLRPGLAGEGETQYF.

Only a few counts were recorded for this clone. The rearrangement links TRBV18 to TRBJ1-3, with 8 bases lining up with TRBD1. The CDR3 spans 16 residues. With 2 bases clipped from V and 3 bases from J, the junction kept 6 bases outside the gene matches. The germline gives CDR1 KGHSH, CDR2 LQKENI. CDR3 nucleotide sequence: TGTGCCAGCTCACCAAACCAGGGGGCGGTTGGAAACACCATATATTTT. Protein: CASSPNQGAVGNTIYF.

In this sample, this clone turned up once. The V gene is TRBV7-2, the J gene TRBJ1-5, with 8 bases aligning to TRBD1. Germline trimming cut 2 bases from V and 0 bases from J; bases unmatched to any gene: 3. The CDR3 has 16 amino acids. The V gene's germline CDR1 is SGHTA and CDR2 FQGNSA. This CDR3 reads CASSLTGQASNQPQHF. As DNA, the CDR3 is TGTGCCAGCAGCTTAACGGGACAGGCTAGCAATCAGCCCCAGCATTTT.

The chain uses TRBV4-1 and TRBJ2-2; 10 bases are a match to TRBD2. The CDR3 spans 20 residues. Germline V CDR1 and CDR2: MGHRA, YSYEKL. Unmatched junction bases numbered 18, after V lost 4 bases and J lost 4 bases. The CDR3, as DNA: TGCGCCAGCAGCCTTTCCCTACTGCGAGCGGGAGGGGGTCGCACCGGGGAGCTGTTTTTT. Residues: CASSLSLLRAGGGRTGELFF.

The gene calls are TRBV27 and TRBJ2-2, with 8 bases fitting TRBD1. Germline trimming cut 4 bases from V and 6 bases from J; bases unmatched to any gene: 4. The CDR3 loop spans 14 amino acids. Germline CDR1 MNHEY, CDR2 SMNVEV (reference sequence). CDR3: CASSSTGEAGELFF. The CDR3 coding sequence is TGTGCCAGCAGTTCGACAGGGGAAGCCGGGGAGCTGTTTTTT.

The chain joins TRBV21-1 to TRBJ2-1; the listed D gene, TRBD2, was not tested against the DNA. TRBV21-1 is given as a pseudogene. The CDR3 is 17 amino acids. This chain's CDR3 is CASSKGSTSGAYNEQFF. CDR3 nucleotide sequence: TGTGCCAGCAGCAAAGGATCTACTAGCGGGGCCTACAATGAGCAGTTCTTC.

The J gene is TRBJ2-5, the V gene TRBV14, with 12 nucleotides matching TRBD2. The CDR3 extends over 19 amino acids. Germline-derived CDR1 and CDR2 are SGHDN and FVKESK. V gave up 2 bases and J gave up 1 base; unmatched junction bases: 11. The CDR3 DNA sequence: TGTGCCAGCAGCCAATTGACTAGCGGGAGTATTGGCCCCCAAGAGACCCAGTACTTC. Residues: CASSQLTSGSIGPQETQYF.

This rearrangement joins TRBV4-3 to TRBJ2-1; 8 positions agree with TRBD2. The CDR3 covers 14 residues. The junction had 7 bases not matched to a gene; V was cut back by 4 bases and J by 8 bases. Germline values: CDR1 LGHNA, CDR2 YSLEER. CDR3 protein: CASSPQPTSDEQFF. The CDR3 coding sequence is TGCGCCAGCAGCCCCCAACCGACTAGCGATGAGCAGTTCTTC.

The J gene is TRBJ2-5, the V gene TRBV9; 7 nucleotides agree with TRBD1. Germline V lookup: CDR1 SGDLS, CDR2 YYNGEE. The V gene end was trimmed by 0 bases and the J gene end by 2 bases; junction bases not matched to a gene: 7. This CDR3 region has 16 residues. The CDR3 DNA follows: TGTGCCAGCAGCGTAGATTCAGGGGGATTACAAGAGACCCAGTACTTC. Translated, it gives CASSVDSGGLQETQYF.

Notes on this clone: Other DNA sequences from this sample encode an identical CDR3 as well. The V gene is TRBV18, the J gene TRBJ2-5; D uncertain. This CDR3 is built from 14 residues. Trimming removed 0 bases at V and 1 base at J, with 6 bases between. CDR1 is KGHSH and CDR2 is LQKENI in the germline V gene. The CDR3 region is CASSPPNSQETQYF. CDR3 nucleotides: TGTGCCAGCTCACCACCTAACAGCCAAGAGACCCAGTACTTC.

V and J are TRBV28 and TRBJ2-1, with D perhaps TRBD2 (5 bases). Trimming cost V 5 bases and J 8 bases, with 19 bases left between them. The CDR3 length is 15 residues. Per germline, CDR1 MDHEN and CDR2 SYDVKM. The CDR3 is CASSPWGVAAHEQFF. The CDR3 DNA is TGTGCCAGCAGTCCTTGGGGAGTCGCCGCCCATGAGCAGTTCTTC.

This chain joins TRBV19 and TRBJ1-1; 7 nucleotides line up with TRBD1. With V trimmed by 5 bases and J by 5 bases, 5 bases remained unmatched. The CDR3 loop spans 13 amino acids. Germline CDR1 reads LNHDA; CDR2 reads SQIVND (reference sequence). The CDR3 reads CASSRQGYTEAFF. The CDR3 DNA follows: TGTGCCAGTAGTCGACAGGGATATACTGAAGCTTTCTTT.

This chain joins TRBV5-1 and TRBJ2-1; D is perhaps TRBD2 (6 bases). Per the germline V gene, CDR1 is SGHRS and CDR2 is YFSETQ. The CDR3 runs 15 residues. V was clipped by 6 bases and J by 2 bases, with 15 bases between them. The CDR3 reads CASTGPGSTYNEQFF. For the CDR3, the DNA is TGCGCCAGCACCGGACCCGGGAGTACCTACAATGAGCAGTTCTTC.

A note on this clone: Other DNA variants within this sample encode the same CDR3. The rearrangement uses TRBV18 and TRBJ2-7; D may be TRBD2 (5 bases). V was clipped by 3 bases and J by 3 bases, with 6 bases between them. The CDR3 consists of 12 residues. Germline V lookup: CDR1 KGHSH, CDR2 LQKENI. CDR3 amino acids: CASSPGGYEQYF. The CDR3 region has the DNA TGTGCCAGCTCACCCGGAGGCTACGAGCAGTACTTC. Complete variable domain (other parts from reference TRBV18 and TRBJ2-7): NAGVMQNPRHLVRRRGQEARLRCSPMKGHSHVYWYRQLPEEGLKFMVYLQKENIIDESGMPKERFSAEFPKEGPSILRIQQVVRGDSAAYFCASSPGGYEQYFGPGTRLTVT.

The V call is TRBV28, the J call TRBJ1-1, with D possibly matching TRBD1 (6 bases). The CDR3 runs to 16 residues. Germline CDR1 is MDHEN and CDR2 is SYDVKM. The V end was cut by 2 bases, the J end by 2 bases, with 15 bases between. For the CDR3, the DNA is TGTGCCAGCAGTTTAGGGGGCGCAAGGTTTAACACTGAAGCTTTCTTT. Encoded protein: CASSLGGARFNTEAFF. The variable domain in full, with the rest retrieved from reference TRBV28 and TRBJ1-1, is DVKVTQSSRYLVKRTGEKVFLECVQDMDHENMFWYRQDPGLGLRLIYFSYDVKMKEKGDIPEGYSVSREKKERFSLILESASTNQTSMYLCASSLGGARFNTEAFFGQGTRLTVV.

The genes are TRBV28 and TRBJ2-1; TRBD2 matches 11 bases. The CDR3 is made up of 15 amino acids. Trimming removed 5 bases from V and 4 bases from J; junction bases left unmatched: 4. The germline gives CDR1 MDHEN, CDR2 SYDVKM. The CDR3 DNA is TGTGCCAGCAGTCCTACTAGCGGGAGTTACAATGAGCAGTTCTTC. It translates to CASSPTSGSYNEQFF.